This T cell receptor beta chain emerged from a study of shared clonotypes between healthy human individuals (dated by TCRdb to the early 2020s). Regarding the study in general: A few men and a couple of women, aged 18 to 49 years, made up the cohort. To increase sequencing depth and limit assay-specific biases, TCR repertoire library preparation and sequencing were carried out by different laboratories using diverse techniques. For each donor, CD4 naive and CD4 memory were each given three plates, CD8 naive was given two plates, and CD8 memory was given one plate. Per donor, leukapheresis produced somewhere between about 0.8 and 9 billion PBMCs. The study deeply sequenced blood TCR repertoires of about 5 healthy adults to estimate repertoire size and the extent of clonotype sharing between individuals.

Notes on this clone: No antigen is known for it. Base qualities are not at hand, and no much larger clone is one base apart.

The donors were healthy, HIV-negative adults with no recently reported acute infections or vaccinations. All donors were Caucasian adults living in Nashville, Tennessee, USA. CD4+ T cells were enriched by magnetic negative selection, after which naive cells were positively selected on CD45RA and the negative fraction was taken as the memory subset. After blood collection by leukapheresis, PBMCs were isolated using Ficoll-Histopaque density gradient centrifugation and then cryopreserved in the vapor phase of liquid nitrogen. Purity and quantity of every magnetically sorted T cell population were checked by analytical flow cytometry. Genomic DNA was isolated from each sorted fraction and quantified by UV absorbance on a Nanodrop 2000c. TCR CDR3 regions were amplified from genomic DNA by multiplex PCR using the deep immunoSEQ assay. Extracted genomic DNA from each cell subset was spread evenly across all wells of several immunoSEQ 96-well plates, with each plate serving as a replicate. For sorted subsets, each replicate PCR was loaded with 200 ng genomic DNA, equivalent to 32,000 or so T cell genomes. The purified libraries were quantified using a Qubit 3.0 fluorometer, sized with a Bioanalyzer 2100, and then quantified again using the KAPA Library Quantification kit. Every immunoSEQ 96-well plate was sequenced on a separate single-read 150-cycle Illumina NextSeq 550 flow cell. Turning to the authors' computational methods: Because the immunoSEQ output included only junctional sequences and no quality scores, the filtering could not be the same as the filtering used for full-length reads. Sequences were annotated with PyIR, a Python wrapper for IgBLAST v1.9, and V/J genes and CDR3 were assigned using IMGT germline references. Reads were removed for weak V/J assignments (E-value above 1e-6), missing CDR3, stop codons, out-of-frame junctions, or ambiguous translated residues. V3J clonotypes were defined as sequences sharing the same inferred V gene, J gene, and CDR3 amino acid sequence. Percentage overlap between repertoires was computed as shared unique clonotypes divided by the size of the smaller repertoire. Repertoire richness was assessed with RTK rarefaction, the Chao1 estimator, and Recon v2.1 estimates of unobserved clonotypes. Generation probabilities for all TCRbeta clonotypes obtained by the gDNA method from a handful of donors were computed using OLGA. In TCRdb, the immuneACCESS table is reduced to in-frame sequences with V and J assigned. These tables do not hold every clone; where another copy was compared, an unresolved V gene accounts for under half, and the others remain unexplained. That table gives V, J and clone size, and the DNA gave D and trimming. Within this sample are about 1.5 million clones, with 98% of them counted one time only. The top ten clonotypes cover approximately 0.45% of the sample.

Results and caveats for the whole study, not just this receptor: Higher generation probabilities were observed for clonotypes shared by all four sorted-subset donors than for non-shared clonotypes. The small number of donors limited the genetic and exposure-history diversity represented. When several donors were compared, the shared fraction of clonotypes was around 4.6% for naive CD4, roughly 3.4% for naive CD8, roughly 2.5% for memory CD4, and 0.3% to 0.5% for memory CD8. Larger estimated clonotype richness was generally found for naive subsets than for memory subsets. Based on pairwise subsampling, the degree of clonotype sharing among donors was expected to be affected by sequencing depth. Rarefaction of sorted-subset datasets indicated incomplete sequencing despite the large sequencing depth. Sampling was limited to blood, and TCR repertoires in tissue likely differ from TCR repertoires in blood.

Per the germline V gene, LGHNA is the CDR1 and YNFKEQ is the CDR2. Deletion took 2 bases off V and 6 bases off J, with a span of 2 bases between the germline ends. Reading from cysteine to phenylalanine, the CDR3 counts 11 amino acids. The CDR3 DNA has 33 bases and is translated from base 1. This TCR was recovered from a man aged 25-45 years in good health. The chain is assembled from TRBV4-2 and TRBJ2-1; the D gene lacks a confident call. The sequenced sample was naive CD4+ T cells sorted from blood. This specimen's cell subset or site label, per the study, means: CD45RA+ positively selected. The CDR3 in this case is CASSQINEQFF. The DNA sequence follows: TGTGCCAGCAGCCAAATCAATGAGCAGTTCTTC.